Sequencing of this T cell receptor (beta chain) was carried out in a study of blood T cells in healthy people across ages. Whole-study context: Template switching captured about one barcoded beta molecule per two T cells.

The study drew donors from healthy Caucasian individuals in Russia aged roughly 6 to 90. Primers used in a second PCR of about 7 to 12 cycles were a sample-barcoded 5' primer and a J-beta primer mix. TCRdb re-called the 5' RACE reads through MiXCR, storing one row per CDR3 protein. The sample has some 1 million distinct CDR3 sequences; under 45% are singletons. V dropped 8 bases and J dropped 0 bases, with 17 bases sitting between them. Germline lookup yields CDR1 MGHDK and CDR2 SYGVNS. This CDR3 has 15 amino acids. This clonotype was seen a few times. Specimen: blood. The sequence was obtained from a woman aged 60-75 years in good health. The rearrangement joins TRBV25-1 to TRBJ2-7, with D perhaps matching TRBD1 (6 bases). The CDR3 protein is CASSQQQGFSYEQYF. CDR3 in DNA: TGTGCCAGCTCCCAACAACAGGGATTCTCCTACGAGCAGTACTTC.